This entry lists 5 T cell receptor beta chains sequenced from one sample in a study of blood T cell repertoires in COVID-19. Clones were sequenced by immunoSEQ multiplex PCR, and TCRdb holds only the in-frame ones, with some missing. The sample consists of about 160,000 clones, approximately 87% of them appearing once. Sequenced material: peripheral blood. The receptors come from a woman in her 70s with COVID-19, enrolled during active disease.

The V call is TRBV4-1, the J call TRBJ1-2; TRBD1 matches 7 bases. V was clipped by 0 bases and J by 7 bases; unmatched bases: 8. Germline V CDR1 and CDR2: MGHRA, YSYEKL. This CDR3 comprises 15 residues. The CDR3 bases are TGCGCCAGCAGCCAAGATCGACAGGGTAGTCGTGGCTACACCTTC. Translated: CASSQDRQGSRGYTF.

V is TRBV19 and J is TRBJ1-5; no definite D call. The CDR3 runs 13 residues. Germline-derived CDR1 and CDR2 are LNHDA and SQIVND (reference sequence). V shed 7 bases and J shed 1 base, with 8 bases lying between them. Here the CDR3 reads CASKWQSNQPQHF. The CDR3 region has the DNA TGTGCCAGTAAGTGGCAGAGCAATCAGCCCCAGCATTTT.

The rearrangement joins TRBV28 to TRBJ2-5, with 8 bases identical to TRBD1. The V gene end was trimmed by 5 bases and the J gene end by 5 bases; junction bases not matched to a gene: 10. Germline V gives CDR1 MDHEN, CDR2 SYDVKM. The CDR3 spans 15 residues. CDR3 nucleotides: TGTGCCAGCAGTCCCCCGTCAGGGGGCTGGGAGACCCAGTACTTC. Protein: CASSPPSGGWETQYF.

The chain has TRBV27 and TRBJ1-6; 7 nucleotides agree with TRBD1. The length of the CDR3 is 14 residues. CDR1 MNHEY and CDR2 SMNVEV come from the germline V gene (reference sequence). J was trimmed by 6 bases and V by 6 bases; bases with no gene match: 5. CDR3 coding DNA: TGTGCCAGCAGACCGGGACAGTTTAATTCACCCCTCCACTTT. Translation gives CASRPGQFNSPLHF.

CDR3 nucleotide sequence: TGTGCCCCCATAGTGCAGGGCCCCCTCTACGAGCAGTACTTC. Protein product: CAPIVQGPLYEQYF. The chain employs TRBV7-9 and TRBJ2-7; the D gene is possibly TRBD1 (5 bases). Trimming took 11 bases from V and 3 from J, leaving 20 bases between them. This CDR3 has 14 amino acids. Per germline, CDR1 SEHNR and CDR2 FQNEAQ (reference sequence).